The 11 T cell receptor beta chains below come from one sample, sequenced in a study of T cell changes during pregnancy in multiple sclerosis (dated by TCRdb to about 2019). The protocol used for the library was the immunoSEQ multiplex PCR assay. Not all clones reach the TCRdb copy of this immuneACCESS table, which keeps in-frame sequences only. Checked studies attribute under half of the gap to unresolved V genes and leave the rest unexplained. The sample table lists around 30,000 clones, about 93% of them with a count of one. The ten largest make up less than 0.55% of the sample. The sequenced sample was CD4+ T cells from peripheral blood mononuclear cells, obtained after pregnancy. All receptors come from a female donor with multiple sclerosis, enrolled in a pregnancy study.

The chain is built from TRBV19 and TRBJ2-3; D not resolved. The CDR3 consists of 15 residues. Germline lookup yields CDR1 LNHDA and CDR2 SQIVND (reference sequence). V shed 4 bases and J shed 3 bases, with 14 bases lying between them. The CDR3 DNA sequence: TGTGCCAGTAGTAGTCCCCCAGACTTGACAGATACGCAGTATTTT. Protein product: CASSSPPDLTDTQYF.

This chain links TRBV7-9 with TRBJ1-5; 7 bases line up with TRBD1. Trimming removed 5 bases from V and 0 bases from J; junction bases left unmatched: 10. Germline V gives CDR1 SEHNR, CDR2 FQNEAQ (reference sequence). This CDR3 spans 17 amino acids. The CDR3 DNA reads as TGTGCCAGCAGCAAGGAGACAGGGACTTTTAGCAATCAGCCCCAGCATTTT. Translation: CASSKETGTFSNQPQHF.

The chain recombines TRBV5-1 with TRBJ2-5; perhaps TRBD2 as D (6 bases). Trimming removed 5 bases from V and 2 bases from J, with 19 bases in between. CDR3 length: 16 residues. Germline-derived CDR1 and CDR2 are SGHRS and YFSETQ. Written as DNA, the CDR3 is TGCGCCAGCAGGTTTAGATCGGGGGTTGGGCAAGAGACCCAGTACTTC. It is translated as CASRFRSGVGQETQYF.

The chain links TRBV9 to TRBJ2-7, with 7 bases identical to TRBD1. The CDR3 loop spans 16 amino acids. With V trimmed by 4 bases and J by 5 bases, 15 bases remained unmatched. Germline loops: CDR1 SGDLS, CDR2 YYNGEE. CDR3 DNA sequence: TGTGCCAGCAGCCGGACCGGGACAGCAGTCATCCACGAGCAGTACTTC. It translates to CASSRTGTAVIHEQYF.

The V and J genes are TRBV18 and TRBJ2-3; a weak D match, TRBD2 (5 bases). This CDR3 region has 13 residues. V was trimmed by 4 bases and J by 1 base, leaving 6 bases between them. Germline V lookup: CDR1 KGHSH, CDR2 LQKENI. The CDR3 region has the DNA TGTGCCAGCTCACAGAGGGGCACAGATACGCAGTATTTT. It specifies CASSQRGTDTQYF. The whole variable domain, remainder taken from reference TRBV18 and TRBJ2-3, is NAGVMQNPRHLVRRRGQEARLRCSPMKGHSHVYWYRQLPEEGLKFMVYLQKENIIDESGMPKERFSAEFPKEGPSILRIQQVVRGDSAAYFCASSQRGTDTQYFGPGTRLTVL.

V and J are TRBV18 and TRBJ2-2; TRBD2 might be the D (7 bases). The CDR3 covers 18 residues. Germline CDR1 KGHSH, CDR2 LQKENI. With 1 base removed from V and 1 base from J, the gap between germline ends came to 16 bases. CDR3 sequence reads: CASSPQQVGGRNTGELFF. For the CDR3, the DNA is TGTGCCAGCTCACCACAACAAGTGGGGGGGCGGAACACCGGGGAGCTGTTTTTT.

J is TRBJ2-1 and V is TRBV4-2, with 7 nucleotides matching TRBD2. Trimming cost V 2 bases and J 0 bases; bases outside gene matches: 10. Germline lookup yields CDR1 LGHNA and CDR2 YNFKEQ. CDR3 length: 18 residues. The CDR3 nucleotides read TGTGCCAGCAGCCAACAGGGTCGGACTAGGGTCTCCTACAATGAGCAGTTCTTC. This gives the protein CASSQQGRTRVSYNEQFF.

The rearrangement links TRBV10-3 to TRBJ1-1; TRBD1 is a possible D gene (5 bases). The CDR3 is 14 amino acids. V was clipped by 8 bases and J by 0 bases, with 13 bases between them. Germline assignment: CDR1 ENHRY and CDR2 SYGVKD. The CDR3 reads CAIQTANMNTEAFF. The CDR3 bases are TGTGCCATCCAGACAGCAAACATGAACACTGAAGCTTTCTTT.

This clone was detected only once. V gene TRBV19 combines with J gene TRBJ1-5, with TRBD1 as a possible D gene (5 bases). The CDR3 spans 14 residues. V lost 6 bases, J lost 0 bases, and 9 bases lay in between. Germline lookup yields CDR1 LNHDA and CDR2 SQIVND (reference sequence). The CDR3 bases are TGTGCCAGTAGAGGGGATTATAGCAATCAGCCCCAGCATTTT. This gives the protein CASRGDYSNQPQHF.

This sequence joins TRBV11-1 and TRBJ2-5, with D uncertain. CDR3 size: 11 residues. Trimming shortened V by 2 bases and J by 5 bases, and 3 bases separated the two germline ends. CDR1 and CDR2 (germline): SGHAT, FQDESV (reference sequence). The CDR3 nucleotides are TGTGCCAGCAGCTTATCGGAGACCCAGTACTTC. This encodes CASSLSETQYF.

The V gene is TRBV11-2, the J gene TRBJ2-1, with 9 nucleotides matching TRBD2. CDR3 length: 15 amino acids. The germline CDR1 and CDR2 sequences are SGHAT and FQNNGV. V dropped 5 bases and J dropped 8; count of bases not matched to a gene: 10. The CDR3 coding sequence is TGTGCCAGCAGCCCCAGACTAGCGGCTCTCTATGAGCAGTTCTTC. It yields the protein CASSPRLAALYEQFF.